A selection of T cell receptor beta chains follows, all from one sample in a study of shared clonotypes between healthy human individuals. Profiled with immunoSEQ multiplex PCR; TCRdb holds only in-frame clones, not every one. The sample lists 2 million to 2.5 million clones, 85% to 95% occurring once. The sequencing sample was made of naive CD4+ T cells from PBMCs. The receptors come from a man between 18 and 29 years old in good health. Some clones in this sample may be carry-over from other donors' samples. Each CDR3 is given with its conserved first and last residue. D genes are given only for firm matches. Expanded clones get a size class; other rows say once, few or many, or leave the size out.

cdr3_nt: TGTGCCTGGAGTCTAGGGGCGGACAATGAGCAGTTCTTC; cdr3_aa: CAWSLGADNEQFF; clone_size: -; j_call: TRBJ2-1; v_call: TRBV30; d_call: -
cdr3_nt: TGTGCCAGCAGCTTCCGGGACAGGGAAAGTGGCTACACCTTC; cdr3_aa: CASSFRDRESGYTF; clone_size: -; j_call: TRBJ1-2; v_call: TRBV9; d_call: TRBD1
cdr3_nt: TGTGCCAGCAGTTACTTCGACCTAAGGACAGATACGCAGTATTTT; cdr3_aa: CASSYFDLRTDTQYF; clone_size: -; j_call: TRBJ2-3; v_call: TRBV6-6; d_call: -
cdr3_nt: TGTGCCAGCAGCCAATGGGCAGGGGGCCGTTCGGGCACCGGGGAGCTGTTTTTT; cdr3_aa: CASSQWAGGRSGTGELFF; clone_size: -; j_call: TRBJ2-2; v_call: TRBV7-9; d_call: TRBD1
cdr3_nt: TGCGCCAGCAGGGGCTCGCCAGCCGGGAGGAACTACGAGCAGTACTTC; cdr3_aa: CASRGSPAGRNYEQYF; clone_size: -; j_call: TRBJ2-7; v_call: TRBV4-1; d_call: TRBD2
cdr3_nt: TGTGCCAGCAGTAGGACTGCAGACACCCAGTACTTC; cdr3_aa: CASSRTADTQYF; clone_size: -; j_call: TRBJ2-5; v_call: TRBV2; d_call: -
cdr3_nt: TGCAGCGTTGTAGTAGCAGGGGTCAATCAGCCCCAGCATTTT; cdr3_aa: CSVVVAGVNQPQHF; clone_size: -; j_call: TRBJ1-5; v_call: TRBV29-1; d_call: -
cdr3_nt: TGTGCCACCAGCAGAGTGCCCGGCACAACTAATGAAAAACTGTTTTTT; cdr3_aa: CATSRVPGTTNEKLFF; clone_size: -; j_call: TRBJ1-4; v_call: TRBV15; d_call: -
cdr3_nt: TGCAGCGTCGATAGACAGGGGGATCCCTACGAGCAGTACTTC; cdr3_aa: CSVDRQGDPYEQYF; clone_size: once; j_call: TRBJ2-7; v_call: TRBV29-1; d_call: TRBD1
cdr3_nt: TGTGCCAGCTCACCACCCGGGGTAAGCTCCTACAATGAGCAGTTCTTC; cdr3_aa: CASSPPGVSSYNEQFF; clone_size: -; j_call: TRBJ2-1; v_call: TRBV18; d_call: -
cdr3_nt: TGTGCCAGCAGCTTGCCTACTGCCGGGGGCCTTTTAGAAGCTTTCTTT; cdr3_aa: CASSLPTAGGLLEAFF; clone_size: -; j_call: TRBJ1-1; v_call: TRBV5-4; d_call: -
cdr3_nt: TGTGCCAGCAGCTTCCCGACTAGCGGAACCAACACCGGGGAGCTGTTTTTT; cdr3_aa: CASSFPTSGTNTGELFF; clone_size: -; j_call: TRBJ2-2; v_call: TRBV5-4; d_call: TRBD2
cdr3_nt: TGTGCCAGCCGGACTAGTCTCTACAATGAGCAGTTCTTC; cdr3_aa: CASRTSLYNEQFF; clone_size: once; j_call: TRBJ2-1; v_call: TRBV19; d_call: TRBD2
cdr3_nt: TGTGCCAGCAGCACGACTGGCGGCACAGATACGCAGTATTTT; cdr3_aa: CASSTTGGTDTQYF; clone_size: once; j_call: TRBJ2-3; v_call: TRBV7-9; d_call: -
cdr3_nt: TGTGCCAGCAGTCTCACAGGGGGCGCCCCCGGGGAGCTGTTTTTT; cdr3_aa: CASSLTGGAPGELFF; clone_size: -; j_call: TRBJ2-2; v_call: TRBV7-6; d_call: TRBD1
cdr3_nt: TGTGCCAGCAGCCCAGGGGACAGGACCTTTTCCTACGAGCAGTACTTC; cdr3_aa: CASSPGDRTFSYEQYF; clone_size: once; j_call: TRBJ2-7; v_call: TRBV7-9; d_call: TRBD1
cdr3_nt: TGTGCCAGCAGCTCCTTCGGAGGAGATGAAAAACTGTTTTTT; cdr3_aa: CASSSFGGDEKLFF; clone_size: once; j_call: TRBJ1-4; v_call: TRBV9; d_call: -
cdr3_nt: TGTGCCAGCTCACTGGGGACAGGCTACGAGCAGTACTTC; cdr3_aa: CASSLGTGYEQYF; clone_size: -; j_call: TRBJ2-7; v_call: TRBV18; d_call: TRBD1
cdr3_nt: TGCAGCGTTGTAGGCCCGAGCTCCTACAATGAGCAGTTCTTC; cdr3_aa: CSVVGPSSYNEQFF; clone_size: -; j_call: TRBJ2-1; v_call: TRBV29-1; d_call: -
cdr3_nt: TGCGCCAGCAGCTTGGGGCAGGGGTGGTACGAGCAGTACTTC; cdr3_aa: CASSLGQGWYEQYF; clone_size: once; j_call: TRBJ2-7; v_call: TRBV5-1; d_call: -
cdr3_nt: TGTGCCAGTAGTCCGGGCAACCTACTAGAGACCCAGTACTTC; cdr3_aa: CASSPGNLLETQYF; clone_size: once; j_call: TRBJ2-5; v_call: TRBV19; d_call: -
cdr3_nt: TGTGCCAGCAGTGAACAGGGGCGGGCTGAAGCTTTCTTT; cdr3_aa: CASSEQGRAEAFF; clone_size: -; j_call: TRBJ1-1; v_call: TRBV2; d_call: -
cdr3_nt: TGCGCCAGCAGTGAACTACAGGGCTACAATGAGCAGTTCTTC; cdr3_aa: CASSELQGYNEQFF; clone_size: -; j_call: TRBJ2-1; v_call: TRBV10-1; d_call: -
cdr3_nt: TGCGCCAGCAGCTCAAGACAGTCCCCCTACGAGCAGTACTTC; cdr3_aa: CASSSRQSPYEQYF; clone_size: once; j_call: TRBJ2-7; v_call: TRBV5-1; d_call: -
cdr3_nt: TGTGCCAGCAGCTTAGGGGGTTCCGGGAGCTATCAGTACTTC; cdr3_aa: CASSLGGSGSYQYF; clone_size: -; j_call: TRBJ2-4; v_call: TRBV7-2; d_call: -
cdr3_nt: TGCGCCAGCAGCCCGATGCCTGACAGGGGCGCCGGGGAGCTGTTTTTT; cdr3_aa: CASSPMPDRGAGELFF; clone_size: -; j_call: TRBJ2-2; v_call: TRBV5-1; d_call: TRBD1
cdr3_nt: TGTGCCAGCAGCTTTACGGGTCTGGGGTACTCTGGGGCCAACGTCCTGACTTTC; cdr3_aa: CASSFTGLGYSGANVLTF; clone_size: -; j_call: TRBJ2-6; v_call: TRBV7-9; d_call: -
cdr3_nt: TGTGCCAGCAGCGTAGTAGGTGCTATTTTGTACAATGAGCAGTTCTTC; cdr3_aa: CASSVVGAILYNEQFF; clone_size: -; j_call: TRBJ2-1; v_call: TRBV9; d_call: -
cdr3_nt: TGTGCCAGCAGCGGAAGACTAGCGGTGAGCACAGATACGCAGTATTTT; cdr3_aa: CASSGRLAVSTDTQYF; clone_size: -; j_call: TRBJ2-3; v_call: TRBV9; d_call: TRBD2
cdr3_nt: TGCGCCAGCGGACCGCGGCAGGGCACCTACGAGCAGTACTTC; cdr3_aa: CASGPRQGTYEQYF; clone_size: -; j_call: TRBJ2-7; v_call: TRBV10-2; d_call: -
cdr3_nt: TGCGCCAGCAGCTTGTGGGGCGGGGCCAGCACAGATACGCAGTATTTT; cdr3_aa: CASSLWGGASTDTQYF; clone_size: -; j_call: TRBJ2-3; v_call: TRBV5-1; d_call: -
cdr3_nt: TGCGCCAGCAGCTTGGTTCGGAAAGACACAGATACGCAGTATTTT; cdr3_aa: CASSLVRKDTDTQYF; clone_size: -; j_call: TRBJ2-3; v_call: TRBV5-1; d_call: -
cdr3_nt: TGTGCCAGCAGCCCAGGGCTTAACTATGGCTACACCTTC; cdr3_aa: CASSPGLNYGYTF; clone_size: -; j_call: TRBJ1-2; v_call: TRBV7-8; d_call: -
cdr3_nt: TGTGCCAGCAGCTCCCCGGGACAGGGAGGGGAAAAACTGTTTTTT; cdr3_aa: CASSSPGQGGEKLFF; clone_size: -; j_call: TRBJ1-4; v_call: TRBV5-4; d_call: TRBD1
cdr3_nt: TGTGCCATCAGTGATACAGGGTTTATCACAGATACGCAGTATTTT; cdr3_aa: CAISDTGFITDTQYF; clone_size: -; j_call: TRBJ2-3; v_call: TRBV10-3; d_call: -
cdr3_nt: TGTGCCAGCAGGAGGAGCGGGGGAAACTCCTACGAGCAGTACTTC; cdr3_aa: CASRRSGGNSYEQYF; clone_size: -; j_call: TRBJ2-7; v_call: TRBV28; d_call: TRBD2
cdr3_nt: TGCGCCAGCAGCCCTCTCGGGGGCTCCCTATACAATGAGCAGTTCTTC; cdr3_aa: CASSPLGGSLYNEQFF; clone_size: -; j_call: TRBJ2-1; v_call: TRBV4-1; d_call: -
cdr3_nt: TGTGCCAGCAGCTTAGGGTATACAGATACGCAGTATTTT; cdr3_aa: CASSLGYTDTQYF; clone_size: -; j_call: TRBJ2-3; v_call: TRBV11-3; d_call: -
cdr3_nt: TGTGCCAGCATAAGAGGGGGCCAGTACGAGCAGTACTTC; cdr3_aa: CASIRGGQYEQYF; clone_size: -; j_call: TRBJ2-7; v_call: TRBV2; d_call: TRBD1
cdr3_nt: TGTGCCAGCACTCCGGGAAACGAGCAGTACTTC; cdr3_aa: CASTPGNEQYF; clone_size: -; j_call: TRBJ2-7; v_call: TRBV2; d_call: -
cdr3_nt: TGTGCCAGCCGTGGCCATGCTGGCACAGATACGCAGTATTTT; cdr3_aa: CASRGHAGTDTQYF; clone_size: -; j_call: TRBJ2-3; v_call: TRBV6-6; d_call: -
cdr3_nt: TGTGCCAGCAGCCCCCAAATGGGACTAGAGACCGGGGAGCTGTTTTTT; cdr3_aa: CASSPQMGLETGELFF; clone_size: -; j_call: TRBJ2-2; v_call: TRBV9; d_call: TRBD2
cdr3_nt: TGTGCCAGCAGTGACTGGTTGAACACTGAAGCTTTCTTT; cdr3_aa: CASSDWLNTEAFF; clone_size: -; j_call: TRBJ1-1; v_call: TRBV2; d_call: -
cdr3_nt: TGTGCCAGCCCCCCGGTCCCGTACGAGCAGTACTTC; cdr3_aa: CASPPVPYEQYF; clone_size: -; j_call: TRBJ2-7; v_call: TRBV4-2; d_call: -
cdr3_nt: TGCGCCAGCAGCTTGGCTAGCGGTTACAATGAGCAGTTCTTC; cdr3_aa: CASSLASGYNEQFF; clone_size: -; j_call: TRBJ2-1; v_call: TRBV4-1; d_call: TRBD2
cdr3_nt: TGTGCCAGCACCATAACGTCAGGGACAGATACGCAGTATTTT; cdr3_aa: CASTITSGTDTQYF; clone_size: -; j_call: TRBJ2-3; v_call: TRBV6-1; d_call: -
cdr3_nt: TGTGCCAGCAGCTCTGGAGGTAGGCAGCCCCAGCATTTT; cdr3_aa: CASSSGGRQPQHF; clone_size: once; j_call: TRBJ1-5; v_call: TRBV11-2; d_call: -
cdr3_nt: TGTGCCAGCAGTTTACTACCTAGGGCCAGAGGGGAGCAGTTCTTC; cdr3_aa: CASSLLPRARGEQFF; clone_size: -; j_call: TRBJ2-1; v_call: TRBV27; d_call: -
cdr3_nt: TGTGCCTGGAATGCTGGCCCGAACACCGGGGAGCTGTTTTTT; cdr3_aa: CAWNAGPNTGELFF; clone_size: -; j_call: TRBJ2-2; v_call: TRBV30; d_call: -
cdr3_nt: TGCAGCGTTGTGGCCGGCACTGAAGCTTTCTTT; cdr3_aa: CSVVAGTEAFF; clone_size: -; j_call: TRBJ1-1; v_call: TRBV29-1; d_call: -
cdr3_nt: TGTGCCTGGAGTGAGACGGTGAACACTGAAGCTTTCTTT; cdr3_aa: CAWSETVNTEAFF; clone_size: few; j_call: TRBJ1-1; v_call: TRBV30; d_call: -
cdr3_nt: TGTGCCAGTAGTATGGTTGGCAGGGCGGAGACCCAGTACTTC; cdr3_aa: CASSMVGRAETQYF; clone_size: -; j_call: TRBJ2-5; v_call: TRBV19; d_call: -
cdr3_nt: TGTGCCAGCAGCGCCCTTATAGGGGGGGCCTACGAGCAGTACTTC; cdr3_aa: CASSALIGGAYEQYF; clone_size: -; j_call: TRBJ2-7; v_call: TRBV7-2; d_call: -
cdr3_nt: TGTGCCAGCAGTGAATGGTATTCGAGGGGAGGCAGTGAAAAACTGTTTTTT; cdr3_aa: CASSEWYSRGGSEKLFF; clone_size: -; j_call: TRBJ1-4; v_call: TRBV2; d_call: -
cdr3_nt: TGTGCCAGCAGCTTGCGCGGGACAGGGCCTGCTTACGAGCAGTACTTC; cdr3_aa: CASSLRGTGPAYEQYF; clone_size: -; j_call: TRBJ2-7; v_call: TRBV5-6; d_call: TRBD1
cdr3_nt: TGTGCCAGCAGTTTAAGGGCGGGGGGTGAAAAACTGTTTTTT; cdr3_aa: CASSLRAGGEKLFF; clone_size: -; j_call: TRBJ1-4; v_call: TRBV28; d_call: -